One sample yielded the 30 T cell receptor beta chains listed below, sequenced in a study of blood T cells in healthy people across ages. The authors ran a second PCR of about 6 to 11 cycles using a sample-barcoded 5' primer and a J-beta primer mix. Each CDR3 protein is one row after TCRdb ran MiXCR on the 5' RACE reads. The sample has some 760,000 distinct CDR3 sequences, 20% to 25% seen once. These records were also assigned to another study, of T cells of mothers and their children.

Input material: blood. All receptors come from a boy younger than 18 in good health.

This clonotype was seen only a few times. The V gene is TRBV7-9, the J gene TRBJ1-2; D is possibly TRBD1 (6 bases). Trimming cost V 5 bases and J 8 bases, with 12 bases left between them. Germline assignment: CDR1 SEHNR and CDR2 FQNEAQ (reference sequence). The CDR3 totals 12 residues. CDR3 residues: CASSKQGSGYTF. DNA for the CDR3: TGTGCCAGCAGCAAACAGGGTAGCGGCTACACCTTC.

This clonotype was counted between two and nine times. V usage is TRBV5-1 and J usage is TRBJ2-1; 13 bases are a match to TRBD2. The V and J ends lost 5 bases and 0 bases, in that order; junction bases with no gene match: 8. Germline V CDR1 and CDR2: SGHRS, YFSETQ. The CDR3 runs to 18 residues. The CDR3, as DNA: TGCGCCAGCAGAGCGGGACTAGCGGGACCCATCTCCTACAATGAGCAGTTCTTC. It yields the protein CASRAGLAGPISYNEQFF.

V and J are TRBV7-9 and TRBJ2-1; D might be TRBD2 (6 bases). The CDR3 contains 14 residues. Germline V CDR1 and CDR2: SEHNR, FQNEAQ (reference sequence). Trimming shortened V by 4 bases and J by 2 bases, and 9 bases separated the two germline ends. The CDR3: CASSSPSAYNEQFF. The DNA of the CDR3 is TGTGCCAGCAGCTCCCCTAGCGCCTACAATGAGCAGTTCTTC. Variable domain in full (rest from reference TRBV7-9 and TRBJ2-1): DTGVSQNPRHKITKRGQNVTFRCDPISEHNRLYWYRQTLGQGPEFLTYFQNEAQLEKSRLLSDRFSAERPKGSFSTLEIQRTEQGDSAMYLCASSSPSAYNEQFFGPGTRLTVL.

V gene TRBV5-1 combines with J gene TRBJ2-5; 10 nucleotides match TRBD2. The CDR3 spans 16 residues. Germline CDR1 SGHRS, CDR2 YFSETQ. V lost 2 bases and J lost 4; bases outside the gene matches: 8. The CDR3 DNA reads TGCGCCAGCAGCTTCCGAGCGGGAGGGCCGGGAGAGACCCAGTACTTC. Its translation is CASSFRAGGPGETQYF.

This clonotype was detected a few times. The chain uses TRBV25-1 and TRBJ2-5; 8 bases agree with TRBD1. Germline values: CDR1 MGHDK, CDR2 SYGVNS. V lost 3 bases to trimming and J lost 2 bases; unmatched junction nucleotides: 5. There are 15 residues in the CDR3. Here the CDR3 DNA reads TGTGCCAGCAGTGACCTTAACAGGGGGCAAGAGACCCAGTACTTC. It encodes CASSDLNRGQETQYF.

J is TRBJ2-1 and V is TRBV5-1; D could derive from TRBD1 or TRBD2 (5 bases each). V was cut by 0 bases and J by 0 bases, with 10 bases left in between. The CDR3 contains 16 residues. Germline V gene data show CDR1 as SGHRS and CDR2 as YFSETQ. The DNA of the CDR3 is TGCGCCAGCAGCTTGGCGGGGCTCCTCTCCTACAATGAGCAGTTCTTC. Its protein product is CASSLAGLLSYNEQFF.

This clonotype was seen only a few times. The J gene is TRBJ2-7, the V gene TRBV29-1; possibly TRBD1 for D (5 bases). The CDR3 contains 13 residues. Per the germline V gene, CDR1 is SQVTM and CDR2 is ANQGSEA. V lost 2 bases and J lost 0, with 8 bases in between. The CDR3 DNA sequence: TGCAGCGTTGAAACTGACAGCTCCTACGAGCAGTACTTC. Translation: CSVETDSSYEQYF.

The gene calls are TRBV29-1 and TRBJ2-7, with TRBD1 matching over 7 bases. The CDR3 spans 13 residues. Germline assignment: CDR1 SQVTM and CDR2 ANQGSEA. With 4 bases clipped from V and 4 bases from J, the junction kept 7 bases outside the gene matches. This CDR3 is CSVVSQGMYEQYF. Here the CDR3 DNA reads TGCAGCGTTGTTTCACAGGGGATGTACGAGCAGTACTTC.

This clonotype occurred a few times. The gene calls are TRBV9 and TRBJ2-1; D uncertain. Trimming pared 4 bases from V and 8 bases from J, leaving 16 bases between. The CDR3 spans 14 residues. The germline gives CDR1 SGDLS, CDR2 YYNGEE. CDR3 coding DNA: TGTGCCAGCAGCCTATCCCCGAGCGTTTATGAGCAGTTCTTC. Encoded protein: CASSLSPSVYEQFF.

This clonotype has only a few counts. The V call is TRBV29-1, the J call TRBJ1-3; D is undetermined. The CDR3 contains 12 residues. The V and J ends lost 5 bases and 4 bases respectively, with 9 bases between them. Germline values: CDR1 SQVTM, CDR2 ANQGSEA. CDR3 residues: CSVLVPGNTIYF. Written as DNA, the CDR3 is TGCAGCGTTCTGGTGCCAGGAAACACCATATATTTT.

The chain couples TRBV7-9 to TRBJ1-1, with 7 bases lining up with TRBD1. This CDR3 comprises 18 residues. Germline V gene sequence: CDR1 SEHNR, CDR2 FQNEAQ (reference sequence). V lost 2 bases to trimming and J lost 3 bases; unmatched junction nucleotides: 15. CDR3: CASSLKFDREGLDTEAFF. The CDR3 nucleotides read TGTGCCAGCAGCTTAAAATTCGACAGGGAAGGGTTGGACACTGAAGCTTTCTTT. Based on the CDR3 plus reference TRBV7-9 and TRBJ1-1, the full variable domain is DTGVSQNPRHKITKRGQNVTFRCDPISEHNRLYWYRQTLGQGPEFLTYFQNEAQLEKSRLLSDRFSAERPKGSFSTLEIQRTEQGDSAMYLCASSLKFDREGLDTEAFFGQGTRLTVV.

The chain has TRBV4-1 and TRBJ2-1; either TRBD1 or TRBD2 may supply D (5 bases each). V gave up 1 base and J gave up 2 bases, with 18 bases separating them. Germline lookup yields CDR1 MGHRA and CDR2 YSYEKL. CDR3 size: 18 residues. The CDR3 nucleotides are TGCGCCAGCAGCCAAGGGTCGAAGAGAGGGGATGCCTACAATGAGCAGTTCTTC. Translated: CASSQGSKRGDAYNEQFF.

This clonotype was seen a few times. The rearrangement links TRBV29-1 to TRBJ1-1; D ambiguous. In germline, CDR1 is SQVTM, CDR2 ANQGSEA. The CDR3 is 11 residues long. V was shortened by 6 bases and J by 1 base, with 6 bases between the two germline ends. In nucleotides, the CDR3 is TGCAGCGTCCCGACGAACACTGAAGCTTTCTTT. The encoded protein is CSVPTNTEAFF.

This clonotype was picked up a small number of times. This chain joins TRBV29-1 and TRBJ2-1, with D hard to call. The germline gives CDR1 SQVTM, CDR2 ANQGSEA. The CDR3 runs to 13 residues. The V end lost 1 base, the J end lost 5 bases, and 9 bases lay between the germline ends. The chain's CDR3 is CSVEAVGNNEQFF. In DNA, the CDR3 is TGCAGCGTTGAAGCGGTAGGCAACAATGAGCAGTTCTTC.

The rearrangement joins TRBV6-6 to TRBJ1-5; no reliable D call. The germline V gene encodes CDR1 MNHNY and CDR2 SVGAGI (reference sequence). The CDR3 has 14 amino acids. V dropped 0 bases and J dropped 4 bases, with 7 bases sitting between them. For the CDR3, the DNA is TGTGCCAGCAGTTACTCGGAGGTTAATCAGCCCCAGCATTTT. This gives the protein CASSYSEVNQPQHF.

This rearrangement joins TRBV25-1 to TRBJ2-2, with a possible D match to TRBD1 (6 bases). V gave up 5 bases and J gave up 5 bases, with 15 bases separating them. The CDR3 is made up of 15 amino acids. The germline CDR1 and CDR2 sequences are MGHDK and SYGVNS. CDR3 DNA: TGTGCCAGCAGTCCATACAGGGCGGAAACCGGGGAGCTGTTTTTT. Protein product: CASSPYRAETGELFF.

This chain connects TRBV4-1 to TRBJ2-5, with no clear D. Germline V gene sequence: CDR1 MGHRA, CDR2 YSYEKL. The germline V and J ends were trimmed by 2 bases and 11 bases, with 21 bases remaining between them. The CDR3 spans 15 residues. The DNA for the CDR3 is TGCGCCAGCAGCCAATTGAATACAGCCTTTGAGGAGCAGTACTTC. Encoded protein: CASSQLNTAFEEQYF.

V usage is TRBV10-3 and J usage is TRBJ2-5; D is ambiguous. Germline V gives CDR1 ENHRY, CDR2 SYGVKD. The ends were cut back, 7 bases at V and 3 bases at J, with 0 bases in the middle. The CDR3 totals 9 residues. CDR3 DNA sequence: TGTGCCATCAAAGAGACCCAGTACTTC. This encodes CAIKETQYF.

CDR3 coding DNA: TGTGCCAGCAGCGTAGACGGAAGCGGGAGTCCCCAAGAGACCCAGTACTTC. Translated, it gives CASSVDGSGSPQETQYF. The rearrangement links TRBV9 to TRBJ2-5, with 8 positions matching TRBD2. The germline V gene has CDR1 SGDLS and CDR2 YYNGEE. J lost 1 base, V lost 0 bases, and 8 bases had no gene match. The CDR3 is 17 amino acids. Looking up the rest from reference TRBV9 and TRBJ2-5 gives the full variable domain: DSGVTQTPKHLITATGQRVTLRCSPRSGDLSVYWYQQSLDQGLQFLIQYYNGEERAKGNILERFSAQQFPDLHSELNLSSLELGDSALYFCASSVDGSGSPQETQYFGPGTRLLVL.

This chain links TRBV9 with TRBJ2-1; D unclear. There are 16 residues in the CDR3. The germline V and J ends were trimmed by 0 bases and 3 bases, with 13 bases remaining between them. Germline assignment: CDR1 SGDLS and CDR2 YYNGEE. The CDR3 is CASSVDPDARYNEQFF. For the CDR3, the DNA is TGTGCCAGCAGCGTAGATCCGGATGCACGCTACAATGAGCAGTTCTTC.

The gene calls are TRBV6-2 or TRBV6-3 and TRBJ1-1; D gene ambiguous. CDR3 length: 14 residues. CDR1 and CDR2 from the germline V gene are MNHEY and SVGEGT. The V and J ends lost 2 bases and 4 bases respectively, with 11 bases between them. CDR3 amino acids: CASSYAVDGTEAFF. Written as DNA, the CDR3 is TGTGCCAGCAGTTACGCCGTTGACGGCACTGAAGCTTTCTTT.

This clonotype appeared a few times. This chain uses TRBV7-4 with TRBJ2-3; D call uncertain. V lost 1 base, J lost 1 base, and 6 bases lay in between. This CDR3 contains 14 residues. CDR1 and CDR2 (germline): SGHVT, SQSDAQ. CDR3 sequence: CASSLVTCTDTQYF. The CDR3 DNA follows: TGTGCCAGCAGCTTAGTGACTTGCACAGATACGCAGTATTTT.

This clonotype was seen a few times. The gene calls are TRBV19 and TRBJ2-2; no clear D gene. Trimming removed 5 bases at V and 6 bases at J, with 13 bases between. CDR1 and CDR2 from the germline V gene are LNHDA and SQIVND (reference sequence). The CDR3 has 14 amino acids. The CDR3 DNA follows: TGTGCCAGTAGTCTAGGAATTGGTTCCGGGGAGCTGTTTTTT. Protein product: CASSLGIGSGELFF.

This clonotype was detected a few times. The chain recombines TRBV3-1 with TRBJ2-2, with D perhaps matching TRBD2 (6 bases). The CDR3 contains 16 residues. Trimming stripped 1 base from V and 9 bases from J, with 18 bases between. CDR1 is LGHDT, CDR2 YNNKEL, per germline (reference sequence). The CDR3, as DNA: TGTGCCAGCAGCCAAGGACAAGGCGGGACCCGACGGGAGCTGTTTTTT. This gives the protein CASSQGQGGTRRELFF. Variable domain in full (rest from reference TRBV3-1 and TRBJ2-2): DTAVSQTPKYLVTQMGNDKSIKCEQNLGHDTMYWYKQDSKKFLKIMFSYNNKELIINETVPNRFSPKSPDKAHLNLHINSLELGDSAVYFCASSQGQGGTRRELFFGEGSRLTVL.

The chain couples TRBV14 to TRBJ2-5; D call uncertain. The end of the DNA is better explained by TRBJ2-7, so the J call may be wrong. Germline-derived CDR1 and CDR2 are SGHDN and FVKESK. The CDR3 sequence is 13 residues long. CDR3 nucleotide sequence: TGTGCCAGCAGCCAAGATTATAACCACGAGCAGTACTTC. Translating it yields CASSQDYNHEQYF.

This clonotype turned up a few times. This rearrangement joins TRBV7-3 to TRBJ1-6; unclear D gene. The ends were cut back, 2 bases at V and 8 bases at J, with 10 bases in the middle. Germline CDR1 SGHTA, CDR2 FQGTGA. The CDR3 covers 14 residues. The CDR3 spells CASSLAGGDSPLHF. The CDR3 coding sequence is TGTGCCAGCAGCTTAGCAGGTGGAGATTCACCCCTCCACTTT.

This clonotype appeared a few times. This chain uses TRBV27 with TRBJ2-7; possible D gene TRBD1, 5 bases. The germline CDR1 and CDR2 sequences are MNHEY and SMNVEV (reference sequence). The CDR3 is 14 amino acids. V was shortened by 3 bases and J by 5 bases, with 14 bases between the two germline ends. CDR3 sequence: CASSFYGSGNEQYF. The CDR3 DNA sequence: TGTGCCAGCAGTTTTTACGGTTCAGGGAACGAGCAGTACTTC.

This clonotype has ten or more counts. The V call is TRBV7-3, the J call TRBJ2-5; D is perhaps TRBD1 (6 bases). CDR3 size: 12 residues. Germline CDR1 reads SGHTA; CDR2 reads FQGTGA. Deletions cut 6 bases from V and 2 bases from J, with 7 bases between. The CDR3 loop is CASRRGQETQYF. In DNA form, the CDR3 reads TGTGCCAGCAGGAGGGGGCAAGAGACCCAGTACTTC.

V usage is TRBV4-3 and J usage is TRBJ2-5, with unresolved D. Germline CDR1 and CDR2: LGHNA and YSLEER. Trimming removed 0 bases from V and 11 bases from J, with 13 bases in between. The CDR3 has 13 residues. The CDR3 bases are TGCGCCAGCAGCCAAGAGGAAGGCTACAAGCAGTACTTC. This translates into CASSQEEGYKQYF.

The gene calls are TRBV18 and TRBJ1-4; 10 bases align to TRBD1. V gave up 4 bases and J gave up 8 bases; unmatched junction bases: 10. The CDR3 has 16 amino acids. Germline V lookup: CDR1 KGHSH, CDR2 LQKENI. The CDR3 coding sequence is TGTGCCAGCTCACTAACAATCGGGACAGGGGACGAAAAACTGTTTTTT. Amino acid sequence: CASSLTIGTGDEKLFF.